Below, 20 T cell receptor beta chains from the same sample are listed, as sequenced in a study of response to subunit inactivated influenza vaccine. One entry per CDR3 protein results from TCRdb running MiXCR on the RT-PCR reads. The data contain about 180,000 distinct CDR3 sequences, around a tenth of them singletons. The sequenced sample was CD8+ T cells sorted from PBMCs, obtained around 2 years after vaccination. These receptors came from a man between 50 and 75 years old who received an inactivated influenza vaccine.

This clonotype has ten or more counts. The rearrangement uses TRBV4-1 and TRBJ2-3; perhaps TRBD2 as D (5 bases). The V end lost 0 bases, the J end lost 5 bases, and 9 bases lay between the germline ends. Germline V gene sequence: CDR1 MGHRA, CDR2 YSYEKL. This CDR3 contains 14 residues. The chain's CDR3 is CASSQEARGDTQYF. CDR3 DNA: TGCGCCAGCAGCCAAGAAGCCCGGGGAGATACGCAGTATTTT.

This clonotype turned up a few times. This rearrangement joins TRBV10-3 to TRBJ2-3; D gene uncertain. Trimming cost V 10 bases and J 4 bases, with 15 bases left between them. In germline, CDR1 is ENHRY, CDR2 SYGVKD. The CDR3 extends over 13 amino acids. As DNA, the CDR3 is TGTGCCACCGCCCCGACCAGTCCAGATACGCAGTATTTT. It is translated as CATAPTSPDTQYF.

The chain is built from TRBV5-1 and TRBJ1-1; D perhaps matches TRBD1 (5 bases). CDR3 length: 15 amino acids. Trimming pared 0 bases from V and 0 bases from J, leaving 9 bases between. CDR1 and CDR2 from the germline V gene are SGHRS and YFSETQ. CDR3 sequence reads: CASSLGPRVNTEAFF. CDR3 bases: TGCGCCAGCAGCTTGGGCCCCAGGGTGAACACTGAAGCTTTCTTT.

This clonotype was recorded many times. This chain joins TRBV7-9 and TRBJ2-1; D is ambiguous. CDR1 is SEHNR, CDR2 FQNEAQ, per germline (reference sequence). CDR3 size: 16 residues. V was pared by 1 base and J by 2 bases, with 12 bases between. The CDR3 DNA is TGTGCCAGCAGCTTAGGGGTCTCCTCCACCTACAATGAGCAGTTCTTC. Translating it yields CASSLGVSSTYNEQFF.

At least ten counts were recorded for this clonotype. The chain employs TRBV6-5 and TRBJ1-1, with 7 bases matching TRBD1. CDR3 length: 12 amino acids. The germline V gene encodes CDR1 MNHEY and CDR2 SVGAGI. Trimming removed 10 bases from V and 6 bases from J; junction bases left unmatched: 8. The DNA for the CDR3 is TGTGCCACAATGACAGGGTCGGCTGAAGCTTTCTTT. Its translation: CATMTGSAEAFF.

There are a few counts of this clonotype. The genes are TRBV20-1 and TRBJ2-1; 10 bases agree with TRBD2. CDR1 and CDR2 (germline): DFQATT, SNEGSKA (reference sequence). Trimming cost V 6 bases and J 6 bases; bases outside gene matches: 20. The CDR3 totals 18 residues. CDR3 sequence reads: CSADASGRVGFLSNEQFF. The CDR3 DNA reads TGCAGTGCCGACGCTAGCGGGAGAGTCGGTTTTTTGTCCAATGAGCAGTTCTTC.

The chain combines TRBV27 with TRBJ2-7; TRBD2 matches at 7 bases. With 6 bases clipped from V and 2 bases from J, the junction kept 7 bases outside the gene matches. CDR1 and CDR2 from the germline V gene are MNHEY and SMNVEV (reference sequence). The CDR3 is 14 amino acids. The chain's CDR3 is CASSEREDTYEQYF. CDR3 nucleotide sequence: TGTGCCAGCAGCGAACGGGAGGACACCTACGAGCAGTACTTC.

This clonotype has more than one count but fewer than ten. The genes are TRBV7-9 and TRBJ2-7; 9 bases map to TRBD2. Looked up from germline, CDR1 is SEHNR and CDR2 is FQNEAQ (reference sequence). Trimming at V came to 5 bases and at J to 0 bases, leaving 8 bases not matched to a gene. The CDR3 totals 16 residues. CDR3 sequence reads: CASSPPTSGRSYEQYF. The CDR3 DNA follows: TGTGCCAGCAGCCCACCGACTAGCGGCCGCTCCTACGAGCAGTACTTC.

The V and J genes are TRBV28 and TRBJ1-6, with a possible D match to TRBD1 (5 bases). The CDR3 sequence is 14 residues long. CDR1 is MDHEN and CDR2 is SYDVKM in the germline V gene. V gave up 2 bases and J gave up 8 bases, with 10 bases separating them. CDR3 coding DNA: TGTGCCAGCAGTTTACGGGGGATCGATTCACCCCTCCACTTT. Translated, it gives CASSLRGIDSPLHF.

This clonotype was counted between two and nine times. J is TRBJ2-2 and V is TRBV12-3 or TRBV12-4; 8 nucleotides align to TRBD2. CDR3 length: 14 residues. Germline trimming cut 5 bases from V and 5 bases from J; bases unmatched to any gene: 4. The CDR3 coding sequence is TGTGCCAGCAGTACGGGGGGGCCGACCGGGGAGCTGTTTTTT. Protein product: CASSTGGPTGELFF.

This clonotype was seen more than once but under ten times. V and J are TRBV5-1 and TRBJ2-1; perhaps D is TRBD1 or TRBD2 (5 bases each). V was cut by 4 bases and J by 7 bases, with 18 bases left in between. This CDR3 region has 15 residues. Germline CDR1 and CDR2: SGHRS and YFSETQ. CDR3 DNA: TGCGCCAGCAGCCCCATTTATCCCGGGGCTAATGAGCAGTTCTTC. Protein sequence: CASSPIYPGANEQFF.

The chain links TRBV20-1 to TRBJ2-5; 7 bases map to TRBD1. V lost 3 bases and J lost 7; bases outside the gene matches: 14. The CDR3 loop spans 15 amino acids. Germline values: CDR1 DFQATT, CDR2 SNEGSKA (reference sequence). The CDR3 loop is CSASGPGGFLGTQYF. Written as DNA, the CDR3 is TGCAGTGCTAGTGGGCCAGGGGGATTTCTGGGGACCCAGTACTTC.

This clonotype was detected many times. CDR3 amino acids: CASSFRDGPYEQYF. CDR3 in DNA: TGTGCCAGCAGTTTCCGGGACGGGCCCTACGAGCAGTACTTC. V is TRBV6-2 or TRBV6-3 and J is TRBJ2-7; D could derive from TRBD1 or TRBD2 (5 bases each). From germline, CDR1 is MNHEY and CDR2 SVGEGT. V was shortened by 4 bases and J by 2 bases, with 12 bases between the two germline ends. The CDR3 loop spans 14 amino acids.

The V and J genes are TRBV7-9 and TRBJ2-7; no definite D call. V was trimmed by 3 bases and J by 6 bases, leaving 12 bases between them. The CDR3 is made up of 13 amino acids. Germline V lookup: CDR1 SEHNR, CDR2 FQNEAQ (reference sequence). The chain's CDR3 is CASSLSVSLEQYF. For the CDR3, the DNA is TGTGCCAGCAGCTTGAGCGTCTCCCTCGAGCAGTACTTC.

This clonotype was picked up a small number of times. The rearrangement joins TRBV2 to TRBJ1-2; 9 bases agree with TRBD1. The CDR3 covers 14 residues. Per germline, CDR1 SNHLY and CDR2 FYNNEI. V shed 8 bases, J shed 4 bases, and the junction held 8 bases outside the gene matches. The CDR3 coding sequence is TGTGCCAGCGAGCCGGGACAGGGAGGCTATGGCTACACCTTC. Protein product: CASEPGQGGYGYTF. The full variable domain, rest sourced from reference TRBV2 and TRBJ1-2, is EPEVTQTPSHQVTQMGQEVILRCVPISNHLYFYWYRQILGQKVEFLVSFYNNEISEKSEIFDDQFSVERPDGSNFTLKIRSTKLEDSAMYFCASEPGQGGYGYTFGSGTRLTVV.

This chain connects TRBV9 to TRBJ2-7; D not resolved. The CDR3 spans 13 residues. Germline CDR1 SGDLS, CDR2 YYNGEE. With 4 bases removed from V and 5 bases from J, the gap between germline ends came to 13 bases. This CDR3 is CASSRWGFDEQYF. CDR3 coding DNA: TGTGCCAGCAGCCGTTGGGGTTTCGACGAGCAGTACTTC.

This clonotype was seen only a few times. The chain recombines TRBV6-5 with TRBJ2-2; 8 bases match TRBD2. V was pared by 3 bases and J by 4 bases, with 13 bases of the junction left unmatched. CDR3 length: 18 residues. Germline V gene lookup returns CDR1 MNHEY and CDR2 SVGAGI. In DNA form, the CDR3 reads TGTGCCAGCAGTTATCCTCCACCGGGAGGGCCTGTCACCGGGGAGCTGTTTTTT. Residues: CASSYPPPGGPVTGELFF.

The V gene is TRBV9, the J gene TRBJ2-1; 11 bases are a match to TRBD2. V lost 2 bases and J lost 7; bases outside the gene matches: 5. Germline CDR1 is SGDLS and CDR2 is YYNGEE. CDR3 length: 15 amino acids. The CDR3 coding sequence is TGTGCCAGCAGCGTTAGCGGGAGGGTTGGGAATGAGCAGTTCTTC. The encoded protein is CASSVSGRVGNEQFF.

This clonotype was counted a few times. The chain couples TRBV20-1 to TRBJ2-4; D call uncertain. Trimming cost V 4 bases and J 13 bases, with 17 bases left between them. Germline CDR1 DFQATT, CDR2 SNEGSKA (reference sequence). The CDR3 extends over 12 amino acids. In DNA form, the CDR3 reads TGCAGTGCTAAACAAGAAGGGCGAAACCAGTACTTC. Encoded protein: CSAKQEGRNQYF.

This clonotype was seen once. The chain carries TRBV4-3 and TRBJ1-5; the D gene is possibly TRBD1 (5 bases). The germline gives CDR1 LGHNA, CDR2 YSLEER. The germline V and J ends were trimmed by 0 bases and 4 bases, with 13 bases remaining between them. The CDR3 spans 16 residues. The CDR3 loop is CASSQDWGAGNQPQHF. CDR3 DNA sequence: TGCGCCAGCAGCCAAGATTGGGGCGCAGGGAATCAGCCCCAGCATTTT.